Listed below are T cell receptor beta chains from one sample, sequenced in a study of cytomegalovirus exposure and HLA in healthy donors. The protocol was immunoSEQ multiplex PCR, while the TCRdb copy is restricted to in-frame clones and leaves out a portion. The table lists fewer than 250,000 clones, 74% of them singletons, with less than 4% in the top ten. Sequenced material: PBMCs. All receptors come from a woman in her twenties or thirties in good health and CMV-seropositive. Each CDR3 is given with its conserved first and last residue. D genes are given only for firm matches. Clone size, where shown, is once, few, many, or a class for clones that have expanded.

len	d_gene	abundance	v_gene	j_gene	CDR3nt	CDR3aa
16	TRBD1	NA	TRBV12-5	TRBJ2-1	TGTGCTAGTGGTTTGGTACTGGGACAGGGAGGGGATGAGCAGTTCTTC	CASGLVLGQGGDEQFF
16	NA	NA	TRBV19	TRBJ1-3	TGTGCCAGTACTATGACACAGGGTAGGGCTGGAAACACCATATATTTT	CASTMTQGRAGNTIYF
15	NA	few	TRBV28	TRBJ2-7	TGTGCCAGCATCCCAGGAGGGGGCGGCCCCTACGAGCAGTACTTC	CASIPGGGGPYEQYF
16	TRBD2	few	TRBV11-2	TRBJ2-3	TGTGCCAGCAGCCAGACAGCGGGAGTGAGGACAGATACGCAGTATTTT	CASSQTAGVRTDTQYF
15	NA	NA	TRBV7-6	TRBJ1-3	TGTGCCAGCAGCTCCCACTCTTTCTCTGGAAACACCATATATTTT	CASSSHSFSGNTIYF
15	TRBD2	NA	TRBV4-1	TRBJ2-7	TGCGCCAGCAGCCAACGGAGCGGGCTAGCGGGCGAGCAGTACTTC	CASSQRSGLAGEQYF
13	NA	NA	TRBV14	TRBJ1-2	TGTGCCAGCAGCCAAGATAGGACTGGCGGCTACACCTTC	CASSQDRTGGYTF
14	NA	NA	TRBV6-1	TRBJ1-1	TGTGCCAGCAGTGAACGACAGATGAACACTGAAGCTTTCTTT	CASSERQMNTEAFF
15	TRBD2	NA	TRBV7-9	TRBJ2-7	TGTGCCAGCAGCCCCGGCCGGGAGGTAAGGTACGAGCAGTACTTC	CASSPGREVRYEQYF
16	TRBD1	NA	TRBV10-3	TRBJ2-1	TGTGCCATCAGAGCCGGGACAGGAGTCTCCTACAATGAGCAGTTCTTC	CAIRAGTGVSYNEQFF
13	TRBD1	NA	TRBV29-1	TRBJ2-5	TGCAGCTCACTGACAGGGGTAGGGGAGACCCAGTACTTC	CSSLTGVGETQYF
15	NA	NA	TRBV9	TRBJ1-3	TGTGCCAGCAGCGTAGTTGCGGATTCTGGAAACACCATATATTTT	CASSVVADSGNTIYF
17	TRBD2	NA	TRBV7-9	TRBJ2-3	TGTGCCAGCAGCTTAGGGCAGGGAGGGGATCATGGAGATACGCAGTATTTT	CASSLGQGGDHGDTQYF
15	TRBD2	NA	TRBV10-2	TRBJ2-1	TGCGCCAGCAGCACCACTAGCGGGAGTCATAATGAGCAGTTCTTC	CASSTTSGSHNEQFF
15	NA	NA	TRBV27	TRBJ2-7	TGTGCCAGCGGAGTACCCGGGACAAAGGGCTACGAGCAGTACTTC	CASGVPGTKGYEQYF
14	TRBD1	NA	TRBV7-2	TRBJ2-5	TGTGCCAGCAGCACAGACAGGGGGTCAGAGACCCAGTACTTC	CASSTDRGSETQYF
14	NA	few	TRBV5-4	TRBJ2-1	TGTGCCAGCAGCTTGGCGGGGGAGGAAAATGAGCAGTTCTTC	CASSLAGEENEQFF
18	TRBD1	NA	TRBV27	TRBJ2-3	TGTGCCAGCAGTTTATCCCCGACAGGGTCTACCAGCACAGATACGCAGTATTTT	CASSLSPTGSTSTDTQYF
14	NA	few	TRBV5-4	TRBJ2-5	TGTGCCAGCAGCCCCAGGGGTCCGGGTGGGGAGCAGTACTTC	CASSPRGPGGEQYF
14	TRBD2	few	TRBV7-9	TRBJ2-3	TGTGCCAGCAGCGCTACTAGCGGGACAGATACGCAGTATTTT	CASSATSGTDTQYF
12	NA	NA	TRBV7-6	TRBJ2-1	TGTGCCAGCAGCTTGCGATACAATGAGCAGTTCTTC	CASSLRYNEQFF
16	NA	NA	TRBV5-6	TRBJ1-2	TGTGCCAGCAGCTTGGCCTGGGGCGGAGCTAACTATGGCTACACCTTC	CASSLAWGGANYGYTF
14	NA	NA	TRBV10-3	TRBJ1-2	TGTGCCATCAGTGAGGACATCCTTTCCTATGGCTACACCTTC	CAISEDILSYGYTF
15	NA	NA	TRBV27	TRBJ2-7	TGTGCCAGCAGTTTATTCGGGAGTATTAGTTACGAGCAGTACTTC	CASSLFGSISYEQYF
13	TRBD1	NA	TRBV27	TRBJ1-1	TGTGCCAGCAGTTCTAACAGGGGCACTGAAGCTTTCTTT	CASSSNRGTEAFF
10	NA	few	TRBV23-1	TRBJ2-1	TGCGCCAGCAGCTCTCGTGAGCAGTTCTTC	CASSSREQFF
16	NA	NA	TRBV5-6	TRBJ2-4	TGTGCCAGCAGCTTGGATCCCCCCTCCGCCAAAAACATTCAGTACTTC	CASSLDPPSAKNIQYF
15	TRBD1	NA	TRBV11-2	TRBJ2-3	TGTGCCAGCAGCCGAGGACAGGTACACACAGATACGCAGTATTTT	CASSRGQVHTDTQYF
11	NA	once	TRBV7-2	TRBJ2-3	TGTGCCAGCAGCTTAACGGGGAGTGGGTATTTT	CASSLTGSGYF